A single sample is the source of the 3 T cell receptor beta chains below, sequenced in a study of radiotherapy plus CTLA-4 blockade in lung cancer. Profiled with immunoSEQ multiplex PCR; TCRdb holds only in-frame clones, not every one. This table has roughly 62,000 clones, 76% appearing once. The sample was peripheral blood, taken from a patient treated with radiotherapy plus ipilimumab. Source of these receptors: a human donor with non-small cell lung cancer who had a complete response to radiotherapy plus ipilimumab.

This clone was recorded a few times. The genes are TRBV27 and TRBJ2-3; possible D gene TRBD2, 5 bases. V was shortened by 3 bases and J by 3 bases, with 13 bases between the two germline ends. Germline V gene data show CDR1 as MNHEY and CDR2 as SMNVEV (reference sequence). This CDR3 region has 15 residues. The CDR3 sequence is CASSFAGMRTDTQYF. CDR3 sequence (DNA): TGTGCCAGCAGTTTTGCCGGGATGAGGACAGATACGCAGTATTTT.

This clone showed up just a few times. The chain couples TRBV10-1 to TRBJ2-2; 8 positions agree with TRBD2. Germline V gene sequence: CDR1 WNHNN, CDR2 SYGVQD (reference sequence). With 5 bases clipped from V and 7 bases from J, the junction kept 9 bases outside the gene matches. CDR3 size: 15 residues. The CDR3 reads CASSLAGGRHGELFF. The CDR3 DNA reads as TGCGCCAGCAGTCTCGCGGGGGGCCGGCACGGGGAGCTGTTTTTT.

CDR3 sequence (DNA): TGTGCCAGCAGCTTAGACGTCCGTGGCTACACCTTC. Protein product: CASSLDVRGYTF. V usage is TRBV11-2 and J usage is TRBJ1-2; D is uncertain. V was clipped by 0 bases and J by 7 bases, with 6 bases between them. This CDR3 is 12 amino acids long. Germline V lookup: CDR1 SGHAT, CDR2 FQNNGV.